This T cell receptor beta chain was recovered during a study of blood T cell repertoires in COVID-19 (dated by TCRdb to 2020 to 2022). General notes on the study: Samples covering the acute and convalescent phases of COVID-19 were provided by collaborators in the United States, Italy and Spain. Samples were obtained from the ongoing ImmuneRACE study (first 160 participants) and from 1,200 or so subjects provided by 6 global collaborators. A freely available public database, intended as a resource for researchers studying the immune response to SARS-CoV-2, is where the repertoires were released. Where available, HLA class I and class II types were obtained from metadata supplied by the sample provider rather than from assay-based typing. The material from the prospective study consisted of cDNA or gDNA derived from T cells, B-cell-depleted T cells, or PBMCs. Sample metadata almost always included a de-identified subject ID, COVID-19 status, age in years and sex. Subjects who had been exposed to COVID-19, were actively infected with it, or had recovered from it provided the deeply sampled blood TCRbeta repertoires that made up the dataset.

The paper's findings and limits, for the study overall: Clinical and demographic metadata were provided uncurated, with the amount varying by source and participant.

TCRbeta CDR3 regions were amplified from genomic DNA by means of the immunoSEQ Assay, a bias-controlled multiplex PCR. In the authors' own workflow: The number of nucleated cells in each sample was estimated by amplification of reference gene primers within the assay. To quantify the absolute abundance of each unique TCRbeta CDR3 rearrangement, sequence reads were collapsed and filtered. Productive Simpson clonality was computed per sample as the square root of Simpson's diversity index over productive rearrangements. TCRdb took over this immuneACCESS table, retaining in-frame rearrangements with V and J assigned. Such tables are incomplete; in checked studies, under half of the missing clones stem from an unresolved V gene, and the remainder is unexplained. V and J calls and clone size follow that table, whereas D and trimming were derived from the DNA. This sample comprises some 150,000 clones, around 90% of them detected only once. The top ten clonotypes cover roughly 2.8% of the sample.

Collaborating institutions collected whole blood in K2EDTA tubes following their own protocols. Collaborator samples were shipped for TCRbeta analysis as frozen whole blood, isolated PBMCs, or DNA extracted from either sample type. V lost 9 bases and J lost 0 bases, and the count of bases not matched to a germline gene is 4. The CDR3 covers 13 residues, taking in both the cysteine and the phenylalanine. The kept DNA is CDR3 alone, 39 bases in frame from the first base. The CDR1 and CDR2 encoded by the germline V gene (reference sequence) are LGHDT and YNNKEL. For this clone: Its antigen remains unidentified. The record has no base qualities; no much larger clone is one base away.

The sequence joins TRBV3-1 (or the pseudogene TRBV3-2) to TRBJ2-5, with 7 bases aligning to TRBD2. The source material was peripheral blood. This clonotype was sampled from a man between 60 and 70 years old with acute or convalescent COVID-19. CDR3 sequence: CASKGLHQETQYF. The nucleotide sequence is TGTGCCAGTAAGGGACTACACCAAGAGACCCAGTACTTC.